These 29 T cell receptor beta chains came from one sample sequenced in a study of shared clonotypes between healthy human individuals. Data came from immunoSEQ multiplex PCR; TCRdb stores just in-frame clones and leaves some out. This repertoire shows 110,000 or so clones, about 63% found once; its top ten account for more than 20%. Sequenced input: memory CD8+ T cells sorted from blood. The subset is: CD45RO+ cells pooled with CCR7-negative TemRA cells. The origin of the receptors is a woman under 40 in good health.

The genes are TRBV21-1 and TRBJ2-7; the D call of TRBD2 is as the table states it, not checked on the DNA. TRBV21-1 constitutes a pseudogene. CDR3 length: 13 residues. The chain's CDR3 is CASTGTRPYEQYF. CDR3 bases: TGTGCCAGCACCGGGACTAGGCCCTACGAGCAGTACTTC.

The V call is TRBV28, the J call TRBJ1-5; the match to TRBD1 covers 8 bases. The CDR3 extends over 15 amino acids. V lost 2 bases to trimming and J lost 5 bases; unmatched junction nucleotides: 5. Per germline, CDR1 MDHEN and CDR2 SYDVKM. CDR3 region: CASSLPDRDYQPQHF. The DNA of the CDR3 is TGTGCCAGCAGTTTACCGGACAGGGACTATCAGCCCCAGCATTTT.

The chain has TRBV5-1 and TRBJ2-7; TRBD1 matches 7 bases. V dropped 0 bases and J dropped 5; count of bases not matched to a gene: 5. CDR1 and CDR2 (germline): SGHRS, YFSETQ. The CDR3 covers 14 residues. The CDR3 DNA sequence: TGCGCCAGCAGCTTGGTAGACAGGGCAGACGAGCAGTACTTC. Protein sequence: CASSLVDRADEQYF.

The gene calls are TRBV7-9 and TRBJ2-7, with D perhaps given as TRBD1 or TRBD2 (5 bases each). The CDR3 consists of 13 residues. Looked up from germline, CDR1 is SEHNR and CDR2 is FQNEAQ (reference sequence). Trimming shortened V by 4 bases and J by 6 bases, and 13 bases separated the two germline ends. The DNA for the CDR3 is TGTGCCAGCAGCTCGGACCTCGGGACCGAGCAGTACTTC. Translated, it gives CASSSDLGTEQYF.

J is TRBJ2-7 and V is TRBV10-3; D is possibly TRBD2 (5 bases). Trimming removed 0 bases from V and 2 bases from J, with 11 bases in between. This CDR3 is 15 amino acids long. Germline V gene data show CDR1 as ENHRY and CDR2 as SYGVKD. CDR3 sequence: CAISESGEWAYEQYF. The CDR3 nucleotides read TGTGCCATCAGTGAGTCCGGGGAGTGGGCCTACGAGCAGTACTTC.

The table lists this clone with a count of one. The chain links TRBV7-2 to TRBJ2-1; D ambiguous. Trimming cost V 5 bases and J 6 bases, with 14 bases left between them. Germline-derived CDR1 and CDR2 are SGHTA and FQGNSA. The CDR3 loop spans 14 amino acids. The CDR3, as DNA: TGTGCCAGCAGCACAAGGACGGAGATCAATGAGCAGTTCTTC. It is translated as CASSTRTEINEQFF. The full variable domain, in which reference TRBV7-2 and TRBJ2-1 provide the parts outside the CDR3, is GAGVSQSPSNKVTEKGKDVELRCDPISGHTALYWYRQSLGQGLEFLIYFQGNSAPDKSGLPSDRFSAERTGGSVSTLTIQRTQQEDSAVYLCASSTRTEINEQFFGPGTRLTVL.

This sequence joins TRBV6-1 and TRBJ1-2, with D unresolved. Germline V gene sequence: CDR1 MNHNS, CDR2 SASEGT. Trimming cost V 2 bases and J 3 bases, with 4 bases left between them. The CDR3 is made up of 12 amino acids. This chain's CDR3 is CASSERYYGYTF. CDR3 DNA: TGTGCCAGCAGTGAACGGTACTATGGCTACACCTTC.

J is TRBJ2-7 and V is TRBV11-2, with 12 positions matching TRBD2. V lost 5 bases to trimming and J lost 2 bases; unmatched junction nucleotides: 4. CDR1 is SGHAT and CDR2 is FQNNGV in the germline V gene. The CDR3 covers 15 residues. The CDR3 spells CASSPRLAGAYEQYF. The DNA for the CDR3 is TGTGCCAGCAGCCCTCGACTAGCGGGAGCCTACGAGCAGTACTTC.

The chain couples TRBV10-1 to TRBJ1-1; D is perhaps TRBD1 (5 bases). The CDR3 is 13 amino acids. Per germline, CDR1 WNHNN and CDR2 SYGVQD (reference sequence). Trimming shortened V by 5 bases and J by 1 base, and 8 bases separated the two germline ends. CDR3 in DNA: TGCGCCAGCAGTACAAGGGGGAACACTGAAGCTTTCTTT. This gives the protein CASSTRGNTEAFF.

The chain links TRBV7-9 to TRBJ1-3, with TRBD1 identical over 8 bases. V gave up 4 bases and J gave up 2 bases; unmatched junction bases: 7. The V gene's germline CDR1 is SEHNR and CDR2 FQNEAQ (reference sequence). The CDR3 has 16 amino acids. This CDR3 reads CASSWADRAPGNTIYF. The CDR3 region has the DNA TGTGCCAGCAGCTGGGCGGACAGGGCCCCTGGAAACACCATATATTTT.

The chain couples TRBV5-1 to TRBJ2-1, with 8 bases identical to TRBD2. Unmatched junction bases numbered 11, after V lost 9 bases and J lost 9 bases. The CDR3 sequence is 13 residues long. The V gene's germline CDR1 is SGHRS and CDR2 YFSETQ. CDR3 region: CAIPGTSIIEQFF. The CDR3 bases are TGCGCCATCCCCGGGACTAGTATCATTGAGCAGTTCTTC.

The chain links TRBV4-1 to TRBJ2-6; tentatively, D is TRBD1 or TRBD2 (6 bases each). The CDR3 totals 17 residues. Per the germline V gene, CDR1 is MGHRA and CDR2 is YSYEKL. The V end was cut by 2 bases, the J end by 0 bases, with 11 bases between. The CDR3 loop reads CASSQWGAHSGANVLTF. CDR3 DNA sequence: TGCGCCAGCAGCCAATGGGGGGCACACTCTGGGGCCAACGTCCTGACTTTC.

This clone has at least ten counts. Distinct nucleotide sequences in the sample also encode this CDR3. V is TRBV29-1 and J is TRBJ2-7, with D unresolved. The CDR3 spans 14 residues. Per the germline V gene, CDR1 is SQVTM and CDR2 is ANQGSEA. V gave up 5 bases and J gave up 3 bases, with 17 bases separating them. CDR3 coding DNA: TGCAGCGTTCTGTTAACAGATCCTGTCTACGAGCAGTACTTC. Its translation is CSVLLTDPVYEQYF.

The sample holds a few counts of this clone. This chain joins TRBV7-9 and TRBJ1-1, with TRBD1 as a possible D gene (5 bases). The CDR3 is 14 residues long. V was clipped by 1 base and J by 4 bases, with 10 bases between them. The germline V gene has CDR1 SEHNR and CDR2 FQNEAQ (reference sequence). The CDR3 region has the DNA TGTGCCAGCAGCTTAGGGGGGGTTTCCACTGAAGCTTTCTTT. Residues: CASSLGGVSTEAFF.

The chain combines TRBV4-1 with TRBJ2-7; TRBD1 matches at 10 bases. Germline V gene data show CDR1 as MGHRA and CDR2 as YSYEKL. V lost 7 bases and J lost 6; bases outside the gene matches: 12. The CDR3 runs to 15 residues. DNA for the CDR3: TGCGCCAGCACCCCCCCGGGACAGGGGATTTGCGAGCAGTACTTC. Its translation: CASTPPGQGICEQYF.

J is TRBJ2-1 and V is TRBV18, with 8 bases matching TRBD2. V lost 6 bases to trimming and J lost 6 bases; unmatched junction nucleotides: 13. This CDR3 region has 16 residues. Germline-derived CDR1 and CDR2 are KGHSH and LQKENI. The CDR3 coding sequence is TGTGCCAGCTCCCCGTCGGCGGGAGGAGGAAGCAATGAGCAGTTCTTC. Protein: CASSPSAGGGSNEQFF.

This chain connects TRBV10-3 to TRBJ2-7; TRBD1 is a possible D gene (6 bases). Germline V gene data show CDR1 as ENHRY and CDR2 as SYGVKD. The CDR3 runs to 17 residues. V lost 0 bases and J 3 bases, leaving 18 bases between the germline ends. CDR3 sequence (DNA): TGTGCCATCAGTGAGTCGACTCTTGGGGACAACTACTACGAGCAGTACTTC. Protein: CAISESTLGDNYYEQYF.

This clone turned up a few times. This CDR3 reads CASSEQGATGELFF. CDR3 nucleotide sequence: TGTGCCAGCAGTGAACAGGGTGCGACCGGGGAGCTGTTTTTT. This sequence joins TRBV6-1 and TRBJ2-2; perhaps TRBD1 as D (5 bases). Trimming took off 2 bases at V and 5 bases at J, with 9 bases between the two ends. The CDR3 covers 14 residues. Germline V gives CDR1 MNHNS, CDR2 SASEGT.

This clone turned up a few times. The V call is TRBV19, the J call TRBJ1-1; 8 bases agree with TRBD1. The CDR3 is 15 residues long. V shed 4 bases and J 4 bases; nucleotides not matched to a gene: 8. The germline gives CDR1 LNHDA, CDR2 SQIVND (reference sequence). This CDR3 is CASSTHGQGVTEAFF. CDR3 in DNA: TGTGCCAGTAGTACCCATGGACAGGGTGTCACTGAAGCTTTCTTT.

The J gene is TRBJ2-1, the V gene TRBV28; D possibly matches TRBD1 or TRBD2 (5 bases each). Germline CDR1 is MDHEN and CDR2 is SYDVKM. This CDR3 has 16 residues. The V and J ends lost 4 bases and 0 bases respectively, with 13 bases between them. The CDR3 coding sequence is TGTGCCAGCAGTTCAGGGAGTTTTAGCTCCTACAATGAGCAGTTCTTC. This codes for CASSSGSFSSYNEQFF.

The J gene is TRBJ2-3, the V gene TRBV2; TRBD2 might be the D (6 bases). Germline CDR1 is SNHLY and CDR2 is FYNNEI. Trimming removed 9 bases at V and 0 bases at J, with 16 bases between. This CDR3 has 15 amino acids. The CDR3 nucleotides are TGTGCCAGAGTAGCGGCGGGTGCTAGCACAGATACGCAGTATTTT. Protein sequence: CARVAAGASTDTQYF.

The genes are TRBV5-1 and TRBJ2-1; 7 positions match TRBD1. V shed 2 bases, J shed 2 bases, and the junction held 16 bases outside the gene matches. CDR3 length equals 19 residues. Germline V gene lookup returns CDR1 SGHRS and CDR2 YFSETQ. Here the CDR3 reads CASSFGGYSRGRTYNEQFF. CDR3 DNA sequence: TGCGCCAGCAGCTTTGGTGGGTATTCGAGGGGGCGTACCTACAATGAGCAGTTCTTC.

This chain uses TRBV6-4 with TRBJ2-1; maybe TRBD2 (6 bases). V lost 2 bases and J 4 bases, leaving 12 bases between the germline ends. This CDR3 region has 15 residues. CDR1 and CDR2 (germline): MRHNA, SNTAGT. The CDR3, as DNA: TGTGCCAGCAGTGACGGAGTAGCGGAATACAATGAGCAGTTCTTC. Translated, it gives CASSDGVAEYNEQFF.

The chain is built from TRBV30 and TRBJ1-2, with 9 bases fitting TRBD1. CDR3 length: 14 residues. With 0 bases clipped from V and 6 bases from J, the junction kept 5 bases outside the gene matches. In germline, CDR1 is GTSNPN, CDR2 SVGIG (reference sequence). CDR3 loop: CAWSVMDRGHGYTF. As DNA, the CDR3 is TGTGCCTGGAGTGTAATGGACAGGGGCCATGGCTACACCTTC.

The chain uses TRBV5-6 and TRBJ2-3, with 12 nucleotides matching TRBD1. The germline V gene has CDR1 SGHDT and CDR2 YYEEEE. The CDR3 is 19 amino acids. With 0 bases clipped from V and 5 bases from J, the junction kept 13 bases outside the gene matches. CDR3 coding DNA: TGTGCCAGCAGCTTGGCCCTGGGACAGGGGGCCGCAGTTTTAGATACGCAGTATTTT. It yields the protein CASSLALGQGAAVLDTQYF.

The V gene is TRBV14, the J gene TRBJ2-4; perhaps D is TRBD1 or TRBD2 (5 bases each). CDR3 size: 19 residues. In germline, CDR1 is SGHDN, CDR2 FVKESK. V dropped 3 bases and J dropped 1 base, with 22 bases sitting between them. CDR3 nucleotide sequence: TGTGCCAGCAGCCACCTCTTGAGGTGGGGGTCCGGGGCCAAAAACATTCAGTACTTC. It yields the protein CASSHLLRWGSGAKNIQYF.

This clone was found many times. The rearrangement uses TRBV5-1 and TRBJ2-1; perhaps TRBD2 as D (5 bases). The CDR3 has 14 residues. Trimming cost V 4 bases and J 5 bases, with 13 bases left between them. Germline V gene sequence: CDR1 SGHRS, CDR2 YFSETQ. The CDR3: CASSPVGNNNEQFF. The CDR3 DNA reads TGCGCCAGCAGCCCCGTCGGGAACAACAATGAGCAGTTCTTC. Complete variable domain (other parts from reference TRBV5-1 and TRBJ2-1): KAGVTQTPRYLIKTRGQQVTLSCSPISGHRSVSWYQQTPGQGLQFLFEYFSETQRNKGNFPGRFSGRQFSNSRSEMNVSTLELGDSALYLCASSPVGNNNEQFFGPGTRLTVL.

V gene TRBV28 combines with J gene TRBJ2-1, with TRBD2 identical over 8 bases. With 2 bases clipped from V and 5 bases from J, the junction kept 8 bases outside the gene matches. The CDR3 contains 16 residues. Germline loops: CDR1 MDHEN, CDR2 SYDVKM. CDR3 sequence (DNA): TGTGCCAGCAGTTTAATGGGACTAGAATATGACAATGAGCAGTTCTTC. Protein sequence: CASSLMGLEYDNEQFF.

This rearrangement joins TRBV28 to TRBJ2-2; D is perhaps TRBD2 (5 bases). V lost 7 bases and J 1 base, leaving 19 bases between the germline ends. This CDR3 region has 17 residues. In germline, CDR1 is MDHEN, CDR2 SYDVKM. The CDR3 nucleotides read TGTGCCAGCATTCAACATAAACTAGAAGTGAACACCGGGGAGCTGTTTTTT. Amino acid sequence: CASIQHKLEVNTGELFF.